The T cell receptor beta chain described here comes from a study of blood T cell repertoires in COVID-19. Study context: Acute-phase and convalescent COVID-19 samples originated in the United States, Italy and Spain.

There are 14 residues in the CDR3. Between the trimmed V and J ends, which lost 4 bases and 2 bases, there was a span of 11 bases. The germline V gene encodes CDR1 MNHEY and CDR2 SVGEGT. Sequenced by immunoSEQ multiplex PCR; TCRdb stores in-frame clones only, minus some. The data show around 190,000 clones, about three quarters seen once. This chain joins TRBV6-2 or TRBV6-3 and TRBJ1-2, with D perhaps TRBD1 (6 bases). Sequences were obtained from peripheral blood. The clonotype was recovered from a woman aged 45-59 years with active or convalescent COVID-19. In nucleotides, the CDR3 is TGTGCCAGCAGTTCGAATACAGGGAACTATGGCTACACCTTC. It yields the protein CASSSNTGNYGYTF.